This T cell receptor (beta chain) was obtained from a study of cytomegalovirus exposure and HLA in healthy donors. V was pared by 6 bases and J by 1 base, with 11 bases of the junction left unmatched. Germline V gene lookup returns CDR1 SNHLY and CDR2 FYNNEI. CDR3 size: 16 residues. This clone was observed once. Whereas donors were nominally healthy upon sampling, unrecorded immune exposures were probable. The study ran its PCR with 60 Vbeta and 13 Jbeta primers. TCRdb keeps only in-frame clones here, not all; method: immunoSEQ multiplex PCR. The sample lists about 120,000 clones; about 74% were seen once.

The source material was PBMCs. The chain links TRBV2 to TRBJ2-7, with 8 nucleotides matching TRBD2. This TCR was recovered from a female donor in good health and CMV-seronegative. The CDR3 loop is CASRPTLAGSSYEQYF. For the CDR3, the DNA is TGTGCCAGCAGACCCACTTTAGCGGGGTCTTCCTACGAGCAGTACTTC.